The 20 T cell receptor beta chains given below trace back to one sample, sequenced in a study of breast tumors, draining lymph nodes, adjacent tissues. Breast cancer patients provided tissue from their axillary draining lymph nodes. MiXCR was run by TCRdb on the multiplex PCR reads, yielding one entry per CDR3 protein. The sample carries under 250,000 distinct CDR3 sequences, 32% recorded once. Sequencing was carried out using axillary lymph node tissue. These receptors all come from a female donor with breast cancer. Some clones in this sample may be carry-over from other donors' samples.

This clonotype has a count of ten or more. The gene calls are TRBV19 and TRBJ2-3, with D maybe TRBD1 (5 bases). The V and J ends lost 6 bases and 2 bases respectively, with 12 bases between them. The CDR3 has 14 amino acids. CDR1 LNHDA and CDR2 SQIVND come from the germline V gene (reference sequence). As DNA, the CDR3 is TGTGCCAGTAGCCAGGGTTTTTTCACAGATACGCAGTATTTT. This sequence encodes CASSQGFFTDTQYF.

This clonotype was recorded many times. This chain links TRBV6-5 with TRBJ1-5; tentatively, D is TRBD1 (5 bases). The V end was cut by 6 bases, the J end by 3 bases, with 15 bases between. CDR3 length equals 15 residues. Germline V gene data show CDR1 as MNHEY and CDR2 as SVGAGI. The CDR3 region has the DNA TGTGCCAGCAGCCGTGCCAGGGCGCCCAATCAGCCCCAGCATTTT. Its protein is CASSRARAPNQPQHF.

The chain uses TRBV7-9 and TRBJ2-3; TRBD2 agrees at 8 bases. The germline V gene has CDR1 SEHNR and CDR2 FQNEAQ (reference sequence). This CDR3 comprises 18 residues. V dropped 3 bases and J dropped 5; count of bases not matched to a gene: 16. The CDR3 spells CASSFGLAGSGAQDTQYF. CDR3 coding DNA: TGTGCCAGCAGCTTTGGCCTAGCGGGCTCCGGGGCCCAAGATACGCAGTATTTT.

The V call is TRBV19, the J call TRBJ1-5; no reliable D call. Germline CDR1 and CDR2: LNHDA and SQIVND (reference sequence). V lost 4 bases and J lost 9, with 1 base in between. This CDR3 contains 9 residues. The CDR3 DNA sequence: TGTGCCAGTAGTAGGCCCCAGCATTTT. It encodes CASSRPQHF.

This clonotype was detected a few times. CDR3 in DNA: TGTGCCAGCAGCTTAGCGATGAGGACGAACACTGAAGCTTTCTTT. Translation gives CASSLAMRTNTEAFF. J is TRBJ1-1 and V is TRBV7-9; D is ambiguous. CDR1 is SEHNR and CDR2 is FQNEAQ in the germline V gene (reference sequence). V was cut by 0 bases and J by 1 base, with 9 bases left in between. The length of the CDR3 is 15 residues.

Many counts were recorded for this clonotype. J is TRBJ2-2 and V is TRBV30; D is perhaps TRBD1 (6 bases). This CDR3 is built from 12 residues. Germline V gene sequence: CDR1 GTSNPN, CDR2 SVGIG (reference sequence). V dropped 4 bases and J dropped 3 bases, with 6 bases sitting between them. CDR3 DNA: TGTGCCTGGACAGGGGACACCGGGGAGCTGTTTTTT. Translation gives CAWTGDTGELFF. The full variable domain, its missing parts supplied by reference TRBV30 and TRBJ2-2, is SQTIHQWPATLVQPVGSPLSLECTVEGTSNPNLYWYRQAAGRGLQLLFYSVGIGQISSEVPQNLSASRPQDRQFILSSKKLLLSDSGFYLCAWTGDTGELFFGEGSRLTVL.

This clonotype came up many times. The chain employs TRBV6-1 and TRBJ2-1, with 7 bases that match TRBD2. The CDR3 covers 14 residues. CDR1 is MNHNS, CDR2 SASEGT, per germline. V shed 4 bases, J shed 0 bases, and the junction held 0 bases outside the gene matches. The CDR3 DNA reads TGTGCCAGCAGTGGGACTAGCTCCTACAATGAGCAGTTCTTC. It specifies CASSGTSSYNEQFF.

This clonotype was seen many times. The chain has TRBV9 and TRBJ2-1, with 8 bases identical to TRBD1. With 6 bases clipped from V and 7 bases from J, the junction kept 9 bases outside the gene matches. CDR1 and CDR2 (germline): SGDLS, YYNGEE. This CDR3 comprises 14 residues. The CDR3: CASTQGAGWNEQFF. The DNA for the CDR3 is TGTGCCAGCACCCAGGGGGCGGGATGGAATGAGCAGTTCTTC.

This clonotype appeared many times. The chain has TRBV19 and TRBJ2-1, with D tentatively TRBD2 (6 bases). V gave up 1 base and J gave up 5 bases, with 21 bases separating them. CDR1 and CDR2 from the germline V gene are LNHDA and SQIVND (reference sequence). This CDR3 is built from 18 residues. The DNA for the CDR3 is TGTGCCAGTAGTATAGTGGGGGGTGGGCTATCTACTGACAATGAGCAGTTCTTC. Translating it yields CASSIVGGGLSTDNEQFF.

Many counts were recorded for this clonotype. The rearrangement joins TRBV5-6 to TRBJ2-5, with TRBD1 identical over 7 bases. The CDR3 contains 16 residues. Germline V gene data show CDR1 as SGHDT and CDR2 as YYEEEE. With 5 bases clipped from V and 1 base from J, the junction kept 11 bases outside the gene matches. This CDR3 reads CASSFKTGTVQETQYF. CDR3 DNA sequence: TGTGCCAGCAGTTTCAAGACGGGGACAGTCCAAGAGACCCAGTACTTC. The full variable domain, in which reference TRBV5-6 and TRBJ2-5 provide the parts outside the CDR3, is DAGVTQSPTHLIKTRGQQVTLRCSPKSGHDTVSWYQQALGQGPQFIFQYYEEEERQRGNFPDRFSGHQFPNYSSELNVNALLLGDSALYLCASSFKTGTVQETQYFGPGTRLLVL.

This clonotype has at least ten counts. The chain joins TRBV5-1 to TRBJ2-5, with 9 bases that match TRBD2. The V segment lost 4 bases and the J segment 5 bases; nucleotides outside the gene matches: 12. The CDR3 sequence is 16 residues long. Per the germline V gene, CDR1 is SGHRS and CDR2 is YFSETQ. The CDR3 protein is CASSPLGGSGGETQYF. The CDR3 DNA reads TGCGCCAGCAGCCCCCTTGGGGGCAGCGGGGGGGAGACCCAGTACTTC.

The chain links TRBV20-1 to TRBJ2-2; 8 bases agree with TRBD2. This CDR3 spans 14 amino acids. CDR1 is DFQATT, CDR2 SNEGSKA, per germline (reference sequence). V lost 5 bases to trimming and J lost 7 bases; unmatched junction nucleotides: 9. CDR3 in amino acids: CSAQTFGTSGELFF. CDR3 DNA: TGCAGTGCTCAAACTTTTGGGACTAGCGGGGAGCTGTTTTTT.

This clonotype was counted between two and nine times. The chain recombines TRBV12-2 with TRBJ1-3. TRBV12-2 is deemed a pseudogene. The CDR3 is 14 amino acids. In DNA, the CDR3 is TGTGCAAGTCGCATCACCGGCTCTGGAAACACCATATATTTT. Amino acid sequence: CASRITGSGNTIYF.

This clonotype occurred many times. J is TRBJ1-5 and V is TRBV28; possibly TRBD1 for D (6 bases). V was shortened by 6 bases and J by 0 bases, with 15 bases between the two germline ends. Germline CDR1 reads MDHEN; CDR2 reads SYDVKM. This CDR3 has 16 residues. In DNA, the CDR3 is TGTGCCAGCAGCACGGACAGCTACTATAGCAATCAGCCCCAGCATTTT. It is translated as CASSTDSYYSNQPQHF.

This clonotype was observed at least ten times. V and J are TRBV12-3 or TRBV12-4 and TRBJ2-4; 8 bases agree with TRBD1. Trimming at V came to 6 bases and at J to 1 base, leaving 8 bases not matched to a gene. This CDR3 is built from 16 residues. The CDR3: CASSTTGVGAKNIQYF. The CDR3 DNA is TGTGCCAGCAGCACGACAGGGGTCGGGGCCAAAAACATTCAGTACTTC.

At least ten counts were recorded for this clonotype. The chain joins TRBV20-1 to TRBJ2-1; weak D call: TRBD2 (6 bases). V shed 5 bases and J shed 7 bases, with 15 bases lying between them. The CDR3 runs 13 residues. Per germline, CDR1 DFQATT and CDR2 SNEGSKA (reference sequence). The CDR3 sequence: CSAAGRLGNEQFF. The CDR3 DNA reads as TGCAGTGCTGCCGGGCGACTAGGAAATGAGCAGTTCTTC.

Concerning this clonotype itself: One end of the junction varies from germline; a read error may be responsible. The gene calls are TRBV11-3 and TRBJ2-7, with D tentatively TRBD1 (6 bases). The CDR3 has 14 amino acids. Germline CDR1 and CDR2: SGHNT and YENEEA. CDR3 loop: CVSSLEGTPYEQYF. DNA for the CDR3: TGTGTCAGCAGCTTAGAAGGGACACCCTACGAGCAGTACTTC.

At least ten counts were recorded for this clonotype. One end of the junction does not line up with germline, which may come from a read error. The CDR3 bases are TGTGCCAGCAGTGGGGACAGCTCCTTCAATGAGCAGTTCTTC. This encodes CASSGDSSFNEQFF. The chain employs TRBV9 and TRBJ2-1; 7 bases agree with TRBD1. CDR1 is SGDLS and CDR2 is YYNGEE in the germline V gene. This CDR3 comprises 14 residues.

This clonotype was seen at least ten times. V usage is TRBV7-2 and J usage is TRBJ2-7; 11 bases agree with TRBD2. V lost 5 bases and J lost 0; bases outside the gene matches: 12. The CDR3 loop spans 18 amino acids. CDR1 and CDR2 (germline): SGHTA, FQGNSA. The CDR3 DNA follows: TGTGCCAGCAGCGCTCGGCTAGCGGGAGGCCGAAGCTCCTACGAGCAGTACTTC. Its translation: CASSARLAGGRSSYEQYF.

On this clonotype: This CDR3 fails to terminate in the conserved phenylalanine or tryptophan, so it likely reflects a read error. The chain combines TRBV14 with TRBJ1-6; the D gene is possibly TRBD1 (6 bases). The germline V gene has CDR1 SGHDN and CDR2 FVKESK. The CDR3 has 14 amino acids. V was pared by 1 base and J by 10 bases, with 11 bases between. CDR3 DNA sequence: TGTGCCAGCAGCCAAGGACAGGCGTGGTCACCCCTCCACCTT. It specifies CASSQGQAWSPLHL.